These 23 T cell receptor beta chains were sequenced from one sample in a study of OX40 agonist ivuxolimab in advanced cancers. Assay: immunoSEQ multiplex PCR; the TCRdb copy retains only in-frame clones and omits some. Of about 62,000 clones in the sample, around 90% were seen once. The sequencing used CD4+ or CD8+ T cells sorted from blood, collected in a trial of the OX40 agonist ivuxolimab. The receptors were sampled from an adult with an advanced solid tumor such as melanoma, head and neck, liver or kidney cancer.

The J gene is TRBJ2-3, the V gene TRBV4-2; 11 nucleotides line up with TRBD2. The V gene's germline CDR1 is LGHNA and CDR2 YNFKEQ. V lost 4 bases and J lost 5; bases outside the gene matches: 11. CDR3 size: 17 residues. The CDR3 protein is CASSRDPGTSGKDTQYF. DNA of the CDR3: TGTGCCAGCAGCCGAGATCCAGGGACTAGCGGCAAAGATACGCAGTATTTT.

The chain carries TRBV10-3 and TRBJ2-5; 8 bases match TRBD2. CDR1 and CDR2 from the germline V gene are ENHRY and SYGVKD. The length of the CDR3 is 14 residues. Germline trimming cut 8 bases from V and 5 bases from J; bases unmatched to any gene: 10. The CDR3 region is CAIQAREGPETQYF. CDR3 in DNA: TGTGCCATCCAGGCCCGGGAGGGCCCCGAGACCCAGTACTTC.

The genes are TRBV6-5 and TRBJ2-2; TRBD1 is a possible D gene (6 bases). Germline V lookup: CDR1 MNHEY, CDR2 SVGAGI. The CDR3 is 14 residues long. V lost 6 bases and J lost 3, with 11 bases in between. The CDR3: CASRKQGHTGELFF. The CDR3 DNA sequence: TGTGCCAGCAGGAAACAGGGTCACACCGGGGAGCTGTTTTTT.

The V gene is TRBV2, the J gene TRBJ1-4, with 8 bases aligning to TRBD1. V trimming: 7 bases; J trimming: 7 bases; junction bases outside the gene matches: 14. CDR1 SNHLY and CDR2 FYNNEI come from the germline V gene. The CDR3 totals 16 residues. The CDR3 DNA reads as TGTGCCAGCATTGCGACAGGGGCTACAGGGGCTGAAAAACTGTTTTTT. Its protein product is CASIATGATGAEKLFF.

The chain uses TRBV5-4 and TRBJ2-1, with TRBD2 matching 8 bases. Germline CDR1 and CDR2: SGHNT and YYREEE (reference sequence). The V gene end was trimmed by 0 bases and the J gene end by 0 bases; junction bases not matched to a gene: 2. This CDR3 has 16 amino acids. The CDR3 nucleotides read TGTGCCAGCAGCTTGGCCGGGAGGGTCTCCTACAATGAGCAGTTCTTC. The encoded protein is CASSLAGRVSYNEQFF.

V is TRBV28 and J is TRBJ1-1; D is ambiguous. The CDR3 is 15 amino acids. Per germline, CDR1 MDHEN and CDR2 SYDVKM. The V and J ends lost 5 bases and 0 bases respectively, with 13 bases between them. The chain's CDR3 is CASSLDRLMNTEAFF. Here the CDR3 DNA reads TGTGCCAGCAGTCTGGACCGACTTATGAACACTGAAGCTTTCTTT.

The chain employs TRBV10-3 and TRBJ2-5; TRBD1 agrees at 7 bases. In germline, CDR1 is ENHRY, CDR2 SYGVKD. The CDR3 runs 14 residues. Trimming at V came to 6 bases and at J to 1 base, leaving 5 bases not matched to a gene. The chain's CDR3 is CAISAGTAQETQYF. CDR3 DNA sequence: TGTGCCATCAGCGCCGGGACAGCCCAAGAGACCCAGTACTTC.

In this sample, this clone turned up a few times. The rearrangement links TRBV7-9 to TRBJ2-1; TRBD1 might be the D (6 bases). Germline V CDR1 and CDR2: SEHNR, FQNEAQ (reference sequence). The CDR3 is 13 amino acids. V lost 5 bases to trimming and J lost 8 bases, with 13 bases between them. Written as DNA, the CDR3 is TGTGCCAGCAGCCACAGGGCGACGGATGAGCAGTTCTTC. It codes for CASSHRATDEQFF.

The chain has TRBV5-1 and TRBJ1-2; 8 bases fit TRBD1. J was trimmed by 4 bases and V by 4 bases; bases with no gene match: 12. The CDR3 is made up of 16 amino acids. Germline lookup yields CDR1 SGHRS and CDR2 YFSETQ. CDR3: CASSPGTGPPLYGYTF. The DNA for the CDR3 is TGCGCCAGCAGCCCGGGGACAGGTCCCCCTCTCTATGGCTACACCTTC. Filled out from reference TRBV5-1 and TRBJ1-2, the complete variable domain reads KAGVTQTPRYLIKTRGQQVTLSCSPISGHRSVSWYQQTPGQGLQFLFEYFSETQRNKGNFPGRFSGRQFSNSRSEMNVSTLELGDSALYLCASSPGTGPPLYGYTFGSGTRLTVV.

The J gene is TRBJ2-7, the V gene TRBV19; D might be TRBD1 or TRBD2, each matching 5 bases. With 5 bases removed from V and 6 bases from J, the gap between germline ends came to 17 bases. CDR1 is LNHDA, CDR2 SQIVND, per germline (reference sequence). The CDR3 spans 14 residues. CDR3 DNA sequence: TGTGCCAGTAGTTCCCGGGACCGGCGGTTCGAGCAGTACTTC. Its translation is CASSSRDRRFEQYF.

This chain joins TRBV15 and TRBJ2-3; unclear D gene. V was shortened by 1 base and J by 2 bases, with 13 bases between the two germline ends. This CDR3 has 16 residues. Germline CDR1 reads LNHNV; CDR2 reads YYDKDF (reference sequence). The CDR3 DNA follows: TGTGCCACCAGCAGAGGAGTGGGGTTAAACACAGATACGCAGTATTTT. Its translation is CATSRGVGLNTDTQYF.

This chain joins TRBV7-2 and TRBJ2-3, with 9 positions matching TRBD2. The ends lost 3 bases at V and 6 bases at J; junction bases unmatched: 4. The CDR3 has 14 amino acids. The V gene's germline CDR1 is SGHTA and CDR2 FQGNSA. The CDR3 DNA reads TGTGCCAGCAGCTTGGCTAGCGGGGATGATACGCAGTATTTT. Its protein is CASSLASGDDTQYF.

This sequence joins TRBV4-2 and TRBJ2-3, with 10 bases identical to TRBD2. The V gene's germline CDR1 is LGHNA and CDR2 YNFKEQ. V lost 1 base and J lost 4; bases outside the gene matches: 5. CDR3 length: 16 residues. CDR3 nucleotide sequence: TGTGCCAGCAGCCAAGTTGAGCGGGAGGGCCCAGATACGCAGTATTTT. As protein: CASSQVEREGPDTQYF.

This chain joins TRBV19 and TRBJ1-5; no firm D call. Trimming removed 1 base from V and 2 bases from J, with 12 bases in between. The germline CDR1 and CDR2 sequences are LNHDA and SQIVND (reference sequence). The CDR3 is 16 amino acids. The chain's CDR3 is CASSIGSKIGNQPQHF. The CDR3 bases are TGTGCCAGTAGTATAGGTTCTAAAATAGGCAATCAGCCCCAGCATTTT.

As DNA, the CDR3 is TGTGCCAGCTCACCAGGGAGAGCAGATACGCAGTATTTT. Amino acid sequence: CASSPGRADTQYF. V is TRBV18 and J is TRBJ2-3, with a possible D match to TRBD2 (5 bases). The V end lost 2 bases, the J end lost 4 bases, and 7 bases lay between the germline ends. This CDR3 has 13 amino acids. Germline CDR1 and CDR2: KGHSH and LQKENI.

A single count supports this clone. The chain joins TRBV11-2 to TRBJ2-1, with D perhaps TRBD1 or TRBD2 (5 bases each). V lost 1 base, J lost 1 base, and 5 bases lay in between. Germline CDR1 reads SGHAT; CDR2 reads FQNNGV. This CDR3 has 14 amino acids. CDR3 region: CASSLGGSYNEQFF. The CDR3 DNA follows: TGTGCCAGCAGCTTAGGGGGGTCCTACAATGAGCAGTTCTTC.

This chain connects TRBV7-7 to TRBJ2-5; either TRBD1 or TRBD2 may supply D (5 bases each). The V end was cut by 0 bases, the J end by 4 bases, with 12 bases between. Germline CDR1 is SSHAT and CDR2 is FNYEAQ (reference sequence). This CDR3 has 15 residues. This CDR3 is CASSLAGKRGETQYF. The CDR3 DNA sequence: TGTGCCAGCAGCTTAGCAGGGAAGAGGGGAGAGACCCAGTACTTC.

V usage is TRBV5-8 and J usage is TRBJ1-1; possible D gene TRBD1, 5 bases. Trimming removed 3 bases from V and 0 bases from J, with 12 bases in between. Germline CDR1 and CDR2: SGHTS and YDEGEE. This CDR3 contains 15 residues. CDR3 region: CASSYPGELNTEAFF. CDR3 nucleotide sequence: TGTGCCAGCAGCTATCCGGGGGAATTGAACACTGAAGCTTTCTTT.

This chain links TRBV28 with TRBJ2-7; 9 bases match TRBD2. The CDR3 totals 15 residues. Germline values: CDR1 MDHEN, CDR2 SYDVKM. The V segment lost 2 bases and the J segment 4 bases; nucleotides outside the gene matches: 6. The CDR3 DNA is TGTGCCAGCAGTTTACCGGCTAGCGGGAAGTACGAGCAGTACTTC. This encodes CASSLPASGKYEQYF.

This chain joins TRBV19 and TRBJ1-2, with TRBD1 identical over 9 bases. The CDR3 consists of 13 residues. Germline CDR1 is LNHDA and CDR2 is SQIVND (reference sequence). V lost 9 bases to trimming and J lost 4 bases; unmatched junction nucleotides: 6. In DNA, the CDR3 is TGTGCCAGCACCGGGACAGGGATCTATGGCTACACCTTC. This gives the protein CASTGTGIYGYTF.

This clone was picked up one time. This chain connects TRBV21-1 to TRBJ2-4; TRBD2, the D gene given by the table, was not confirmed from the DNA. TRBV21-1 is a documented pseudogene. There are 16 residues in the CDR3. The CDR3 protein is CASSNRGELAKNIQYF. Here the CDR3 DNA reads TGTGCCAGCAGCAATCGGGGGGAACTAGCCAAAAACATTCAGTACTTC.

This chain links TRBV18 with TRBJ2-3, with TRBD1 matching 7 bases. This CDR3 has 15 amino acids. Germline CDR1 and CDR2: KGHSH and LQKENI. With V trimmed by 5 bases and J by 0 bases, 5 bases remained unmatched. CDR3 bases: TGTGCCAGCTCAGTGGGACAGCGAAGCACAGATACGCAGTATTTT. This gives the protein CASSVGQRSTDTQYF. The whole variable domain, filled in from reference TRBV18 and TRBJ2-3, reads NAGVMQNPRHLVRRRGQEARLRCSPMKGHSHVYWYRQLPEEGLKFMVYLQKENIIDESGMPKERFSAEFPKEGPSILRIQQVVRGDSAAYFCASSVGQRSTDTQYFGPGTRLTVL.

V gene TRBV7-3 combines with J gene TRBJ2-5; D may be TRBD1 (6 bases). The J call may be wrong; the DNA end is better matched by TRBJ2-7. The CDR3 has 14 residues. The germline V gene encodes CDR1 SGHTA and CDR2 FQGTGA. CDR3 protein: CASSSQAGVYEQYF. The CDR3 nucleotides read TGTGCCAGCAGCTCACAAGCAGGGGTCTACGAGCAGTACTTC.